One and the same sample provided the 14 T cell receptor beta chains below, sequenced in a study of OX40 agonist ivuxolimab in advanced cancers. Here immunoSEQ multiplex PCR was the method, and the copy in TCRdb shows in-frame clones only, minus some. The profile shows 30,000 or so clones, around nine tenths of them singletons. The material sequenced was CD4+ or CD8+ T cells sorted from blood, taken in a trial of the OX40 agonist ivuxolimab. These receptors were collected from an adult with an advanced solid tumor such as melanoma, head and neck, liver or kidney cancer.

This clone turned up a few times. The chain combines TRBV7-8 with TRBJ1-3; the D is unclear. Trimming removed 1 base at V and 0 bases at J, with 4 bases between. The CDR3 contains 14 residues. Germline V gene lookup returns CDR1 SGHVS and CDR2 FQNEAQ. DNA for the CDR3: TGTGCCAGCAGCTTAGATAGCTCTGGAAACACCATATATTTT. Translating gives CASSLDSSGNTIYF.

This chain links TRBV27 with TRBJ2-1; TRBD2 is a possible D gene (5 bases). Germline V gene data show CDR1 as MNHEY and CDR2 as SMNVEV (reference sequence). The V end was cut by 5 bases, the J end by 4 bases, with 9 bases between. The CDR3 loop spans 13 amino acids. For the CDR3, the DNA is TGTGCCAGCAGTCTAGCAGTATACAATGAGCAGTTCTTC. Translating it yields CASSLAVYNEQFF.

The genes are TRBV19 and TRBJ2-1; no definite D call. Trimming stripped 10 bases from V and 0 bases from J, with 16 bases between. Germline lookup yields CDR1 LNHDA and CDR2 SQIVND (reference sequence). This CDR3 spans 15 amino acids. CDR3 coding DNA: TGTGCCACTACGATAGACTGGAGCTCCTACAATGAGCAGTTCTTC. Its translation: CATTIDWSSYNEQFF. The full variable domain, rest sourced from reference TRBV19 and TRBJ2-1, is DGGITQSPKYLFRKEGQNVTLSCEQNLNHDAMYWYRQDPGQGLRLIYYSQIVNDFQKGDIAEGYSVSREKKESFPLTVTSAQKNPTAFYLCATTIDWSSYNEQFFGPGTRLTVL.

The CDR3 protein is CASSDDMEDGYTF. The CDR3 DNA is TGTGCCAGCAGTGATGACATGGAGGATGGCTACACCTTC. The chain is built from TRBV6-1 and TRBJ1-2; D remains unclear. Trimming took 3 bases from V and 6 from J, leaving 11 bases between them. This CDR3 is built from 13 residues. Germline CDR1 is MNHNS and CDR2 is SASEGT.

This chain uses TRBV11-2 with TRBJ2-1; 9 bases agree with TRBD1. The CDR3 sequence is 15 residues long. Germline CDR1 is SGHAT and CDR2 is FQNNGV. The junction had 7 bases not matched to a gene; V was cut back by 1 base and J by 9 bases. The CDR3 nucleotides read TGTGCCAGCAGCTTAGGTCCCACAGGGGGCCTTGAGCAGTTCTTC. Translated: CASSLGPTGGLEQFF.

This clone was seen once. The chain combines TRBV6-5 with TRBJ2-1; 10 bases agree with TRBD2. Germline V gene data show CDR1 as MNHEY and CDR2 as SVGAGI. V shed 7 bases and J 4 bases; nucleotides not matched to a gene: 7. This CDR3 contains 15 residues. The CDR3 loop is CASTSGSVWYNEQFF. CDR3 DNA sequence: TGTGCCAGCACTAGCGGGAGTGTGTGGTACAATGAGCAGTTCTTC.

This clone showed up just once. This rearrangement joins TRBV5-1 to TRBJ2-5; tentative D call: TRBD2 (5 bases). V was shortened by 7 bases and J by 2 bases, with 12 bases between the two germline ends. Germline CDR1 reads SGHRS; CDR2 reads YFSETQ. This CDR3 has 13 amino acids. CDR3 DNA: TGCGCCAGCTGGACTCTTGAGCAAGAGACCCAGTACTTC. As protein: CASWTLEQETQYF.

The chain links TRBV19 to TRBJ2-7; tentatively, D is TRBD2 (6 bases). The CDR3 has 14 residues. Germline V gene data show CDR1 as LNHDA and CDR2 as SQIVND (reference sequence). V was clipped by 3 bases and J by 4 bases, with 13 bases between them. For the CDR3, the DNA is TGTGCCAGTAGTATTGAGGGAGGAGGTTACGAGCAGTACTTC. As protein: CASSIEGGGYEQYF. The variable domain in full, completed from reference TRBV19 and TRBJ2-7, reads DGGITQSPKYLFRKEGQNVTLSCEQNLNHDAMYWYRQDPGQGLRLIYYSQIVNDFQKGDIAEGYSVSREKKESFPLTVTSAQKNPTAFYLCASSIEGGGYEQYFGPGTRLTVT.

The chain recombines TRBV19 with TRBJ2-2, with a weak D call TRBD2 (6 bases). Trimming removed 5 bases at V and 2 bases at J, with 12 bases between. This CDR3 spans 15 amino acids. Looked up from germline, CDR1 is LNHDA and CDR2 is SQIVND (reference sequence). The CDR3 region is CASSRSEGNTGELFF. The CDR3 coding sequence is TGTGCCAGTAGTCGGTCGGAGGGCAACACCGGGGAGCTGTTTTTT. The whole variable domain, remainder taken from reference TRBV19 and TRBJ2-2, is DGGITQSPKYLFRKEGQNVTLSCEQNLNHDAMYWYRQDPGQGLRLIYYSQIVNDFQKGDIAEGYSVSREKKESFPLTVTSAQKNPTAFYLCASSRSEGNTGELFFGEGSRLTVL.

The chain recombines TRBV7-3 with TRBJ2-3; D gene unclear. Trimming removed 5 bases at V and 0 bases at J, with 12 bases between. Germline values: CDR1 SGHTA, CDR2 FQGTGA. This CDR3 contains 15 residues. The CDR3 region has the DNA TGTGCCAGCAGCCCCACATTGTCTAGCACAGATACGCAGTATTTT. This sequence encodes CASSPTLSSTDTQYF.

The chain employs TRBV6-4 and TRBJ2-1; TRBD2 agrees at 9 bases. The J segment lost 3 bases and the V segment lost 3 bases, leaving 3 bases of the junction unmatched. Per germline, CDR1 MRHNA and CDR2 SNTAGT. The CDR3 is 15 residues long. This CDR3 reads CASSDGGRDYNEQFF. In nucleotides, the CDR3 is TGTGCCAGCAGTGATGGCGGGAGGGACTACAATGAGCAGTTCTTC.

The chain links TRBV5-1 to TRBJ2-5; D call uncertain. The germline V gene encodes CDR1 SGHRS and CDR2 YFSETQ. V dropped 0 bases and J dropped 5 bases, with 11 bases sitting between them. The CDR3 has 14 residues. CDR3: CASSLVQFYETQYF. The DNA for the CDR3 is TGCGCCAGCAGCTTGGTGCAATTCTACGAGACCCAGTACTTC.

This rearrangement joins TRBV30 to TRBJ2-5; D is undetermined. Germline values: CDR1 GTSNPN, CDR2 SVGIG (reference sequence). The V gene lost 5 bases and the J gene lost 7 bases, with 8 bases spanning the gap. This CDR3 comprises 10 residues. CDR3 protein: CAWGPGTQYF. Written as DNA, the CDR3 is TGTGCCTGGGGCCCGGGGACCCAGTACTTC.

This chain uses TRBV7-9 with TRBJ1-2; no firm D call. The V gene lost 5 bases and the J gene lost 10 bases, with 8 bases spanning the gap. The CDR3 loop spans 10 amino acids. CDR1 is SEHNR and CDR2 is FQNEAQ in the germline V gene (reference sequence). The CDR3 DNA sequence: TGTGCCAGCAGCCCACGTGACTACACCTTC. Translated, it gives CASSPRDYTF.